This T cell receptor (beta chain) comes out of a study of cytomegalovirus exposure and HLA in healthy donors. Study findings and constraints: In a later analysis, TCR beta V- and J-gene trimming showed a link to a missense DCLRE1C variant. A highly shared variant cluster was judged a likely technical artifact. About 87% or about 30% of the time was how often most TCR beta V segments were productive, according to an earlier analysis.

Germline assignment: CDR1 LGHNA and CDR2 YSLEER. Trimming shortened V by 0 bases and J by 10 bases, and 9 bases separated the two germline ends. The CDR3 covers 12 residues. Concerning this clone: Its antigen remains unknown.

Researchers ran the PCR with 60 Vbeta and 13 Jbeta primers. Profiling relied on immunoSEQ multiplex PCR, and the TCRdb table lists in-frame clones only, not all of them. The data contain about 150,000 clones, 82% of them singletons. Sequencing was carried out using PBMCs. The clonotype was recovered from a woman between 50 and 59 years old in good health and CMV-seropositive. The chain recombines TRBV4-3 with TRBJ1-1; D uncertain. CDR3 nucleotides: TGCGCCAGCAGCCAAGATCGGGGAGCAGCTTTCTTT. Translating gives CASSQDRGAAFF.